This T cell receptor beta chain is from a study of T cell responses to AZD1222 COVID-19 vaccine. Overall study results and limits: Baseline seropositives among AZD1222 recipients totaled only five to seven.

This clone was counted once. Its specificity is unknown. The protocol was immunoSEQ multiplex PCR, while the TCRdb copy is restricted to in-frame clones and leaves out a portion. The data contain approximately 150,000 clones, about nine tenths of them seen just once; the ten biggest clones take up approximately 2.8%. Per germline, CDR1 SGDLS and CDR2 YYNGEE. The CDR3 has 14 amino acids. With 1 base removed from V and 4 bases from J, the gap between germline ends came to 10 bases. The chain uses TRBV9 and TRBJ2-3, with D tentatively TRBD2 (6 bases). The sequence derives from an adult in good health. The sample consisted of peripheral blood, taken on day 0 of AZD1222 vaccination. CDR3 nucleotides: TGTGCCAGCAGCGTAAGGAGGGAGGCAGATACGCAGTATTTT. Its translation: CASSVRREADTQYF.